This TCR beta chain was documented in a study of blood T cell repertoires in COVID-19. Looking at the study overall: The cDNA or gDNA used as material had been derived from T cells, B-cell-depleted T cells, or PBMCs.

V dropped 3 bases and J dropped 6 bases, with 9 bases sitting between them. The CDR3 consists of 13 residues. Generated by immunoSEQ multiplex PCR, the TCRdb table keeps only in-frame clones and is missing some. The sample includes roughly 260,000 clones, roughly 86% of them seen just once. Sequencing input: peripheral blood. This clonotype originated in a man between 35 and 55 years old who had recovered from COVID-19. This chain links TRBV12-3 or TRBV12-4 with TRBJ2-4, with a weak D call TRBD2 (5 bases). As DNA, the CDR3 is TGTGCCAGCAGTTTTAGAGAGGGAAACATTCAGTACTTC. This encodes CASSFREGNIQYF.